A single sample is the source of the 9 T cell receptor beta chains below, sequenced in a study of early T cells in non-severe SARS-CoV-2 infection. TCRdb reprocessed the 5' RACE reads via MiXCR and lists one record per CDR3 protein. The sample has tens of thousands of distinct CDR3 sequences; 15% to 17% are singletons. Material: whole blood. These receptors originate from an adult who was a healthcare worker with PCR-confirmed SARS-CoV-2 infection or an uninfected control (not recorded which).

The sample holds a few counts of this clonotype. The rearrangement links TRBV6-2 or TRBV6-3 to TRBJ1-1; no firm D call. The length of the CDR3 is 10 residues. Germline V gives CDR1 MNHEY, CDR2 SVGEGT. V lost 6 bases to trimming and J lost 7 bases, with 6 bases between them. CDR3 DNA sequence: TGTGCCAGCAGGGGGATTGAAGCTTTCTTT. Residues: CASRGIEAFF.

This clonotype appeared a few times. The genes are TRBV18 and TRBJ1-1, with D uncertain. CDR3 length: 13 amino acids. With 5 bases removed from V and 1 base from J, the gap between germline ends came to 8 bases. Per the germline V gene, CDR1 is KGHSH and CDR2 is LQKENI. In DNA form, the CDR3 reads TGTGCCAGCTCATCGTCCGCGAACACTGAAGCTTTCTTT. Its protein product is CASSSSANTEAFF.

This clonotype was counted ten times or more. V and J are TRBV7-9 and TRBJ2-1, with TRBD1 matching 10 bases. This CDR3 is 16 amino acids long. V was clipped by 4 bases and J by 7 bases; unmatched bases: 10. The germline gives CDR1 SEHNR, CDR2 FQNEAQ (reference sequence). CDR3 DNA sequence: TGTGCCAGCAGCTCAGGGAAGGGACAGGGGAGGAATGAGCAGTTCTTC. Translating gives CASSSGKGQGRNEQFF.

The V gene is TRBV5-1, the J gene TRBJ2-2; TRBD1 matches 10 bases. The germline gives CDR1 SGHRS, CDR2 YFSETQ. Unmatched junction bases numbered 4, after V lost 4 bases and J lost 7 bases. The CDR3 is 14 residues long. In DNA, the CDR3 is TGCGCCAGCAGCGTGGACAGGGGGATCGGGGAGCTGTTTTTT. It specifies CASSVDRGIGELFF.

The V gene is TRBV9, the J gene TRBJ2-3; D uncertain. This CDR3 comprises 19 residues. CDR1 and CDR2 (germline): SGDLS, YYNGEE. Trimming pared 0 bases from V and 1 base from J, leaving 21 bases between. This CDR3 reads CASSVATPPFASGTDTQYF. CDR3 nucleotides: TGTGCCAGCAGCGTAGCTACACCCCCATTCGCCTCTGGCACAGATACGCAGTATTTT.

This clonotype was seen only a few times. The J gene is TRBJ1-1, the V gene TRBV7-9; D not certain. The V end was cut by 1 base, the J end by 1 base, with 7 bases between. This CDR3 spans 14 amino acids. The germline gives CDR1 SEHNR, CDR2 FQNEAQ (reference sequence). The CDR3 is CASSLVVRNTEAFF. The CDR3 DNA is TGTGCCAGCAGCTTAGTGGTCAGGAACACTGAAGCTTTCTTT.

This sequence joins TRBV11-2 and TRBJ2-7, with 7 bases aligning to TRBD2. V was pared by 5 bases and J by 0 bases, with 7 bases of the junction left unmatched. The CDR3 is 15 residues long. CDR1 is SGHAT, CDR2 FQNNGV, per germline. The CDR3 here is CASSPRAGSSYEQYF. In nucleotides, the CDR3 is TGTGCCAGCAGCCCCCGAGCGGGGAGCTCCTACGAGCAGTACTTC.

This clonotype appeared many times. The chain employs TRBV7-6 and TRBJ2-1; a possible D gene is TRBD2 (6 bases). The germline V and J ends were trimmed by 2 bases and 5 bases, with 13 bases remaining between them. This CDR3 comprises 15 residues. Germline V gene data show CDR1 as SGHVS and CDR2 as FNYEAQ. The CDR3 DNA reads as TGTGCCAGCAGCTTAATGGAGGGCCGCCACAATGAGCAGTTCTTC. Translated: CASSLMEGRHNEQFF.

J is TRBJ2-1 and V is TRBV7-2, with 10 nucleotides matching TRBD1. The ends lost 5 bases at V and 2 bases at J; junction bases unmatched: 3. Germline assignment: CDR1 SGHTA and CDR2 FQGNSA. CDR3 length equals 15 residues. The CDR3 protein is CASSRTGGAYNEQFF. In nucleotides, the CDR3 is TGTGCCAGCAGCCGGACAGGGGGGGCCTACAATGAGCAGTTCTTC.